The clone carrying this TCR beta chain appeared many times. The source of the sample is a study of regulatory T cells in long-lasting Graves disease. For the study at large: Those Graves' patients who were newly diagnosed had been on antithyroid drugs under 3 months.

According to the study, TCR beta libraries were built with iRepertoire HTBI primers and CDR3-region Arm-PCR. TCRdb reanalysed the multiplex PCR reads using MiXCR and keeps one entry per CDR3 protein. Here the sample spans fewer than 450,000 distinct CDR3 sequences, approximately 15% being singletons. Time point given: newly diagnosed GD, antithyroid drugs for less than 3 months. TCR sequences were obtained from RNA taken from PBMCs. The data were also submitted as part of a second study, on T cells in Graves' hyperthyroidism and ophthalmopathy.

This TCR came from a woman aged 35 to 49 with Graves disease. The specimen was peripheral blood mononuclear cells (PBMCs), collected at new diagnosis, from a patient treated with antithyroid drugs.

Here the CDR3 reads CASTQTSGRDTQYF. For the CDR3, the DNA is TGCGCCAGCACCCAGACTAGCGGAAGAGATACGCAGTATTTT. This chain joins TRBV5-1 and TRBJ2-3, with TRBD2 matching over 9 bases. This CDR3 contains 14 residues. J was trimmed by 5 bases and V by 6 bases; bases with no gene match: 7. Germline CDR1 reads SGHRS; CDR2 reads YFSETQ.